The rows below give T cell receptor beta chains drawn from one sample of a study of control samples from healthy donors and cancer patients. The assay was immunoSEQ multiplex PCR, and TCRdb's table has in-frame clones only and misses some. The sample carries about 150,000 clones, 93% recorded once. The specimen sequenced was blood. Receptors originate from a man aged 18 to 30 in good health. Both conserved end residues are part of each CDR3. Each record gives: V gene, J gene, D gene, CDR3 protein. The D gene is left open where the match is weak.

v_gene: TRBV7-9; j_gene: TRBJ2-2; d_gene: -; CDR3aa: CASSLGPGANTGELFF
v_gene: TRBV30; j_gene: TRBJ2-5; d_gene: -; CDR3aa: CAWSRKTIQETQYF
v_gene: TRBV5-6; j_gene: TRBJ2-7; d_gene: -; CDR3aa: CASSLDHEQYF
v_gene: TRBV27; j_gene: TRBJ1-3; d_gene: TRBD1; CDR3aa: CASSNRGSGNTIYF
v_gene: TRBV30; j_gene: TRBJ2-7; d_gene: TRBD1; CDR3aa: CAWSVLQGAGEQYF
v_gene: TRBV7-9; j_gene: TRBJ2-7; d_gene: -; CDR3aa: CASSLGVPASEQYF
v_gene: TRBV3-1/TRBV3-2; j_gene: TRBJ2-7; d_gene: -; CDR3aa: CASSQDPGSASHEQYF
v_gene: TRBV2; j_gene: TRBJ1-4; d_gene: -; CDR3aa: CASNLEAEKLFF
v_gene: TRBV10-1; j_gene: TRBJ2-3; d_gene: -; CDR3aa: CASSERGASSTDTQYF
v_gene: TRBV9; j_gene: TRBJ2-1; d_gene: -; CDR3aa: CASSLTGVEQFF
v_gene: TRBV27; j_gene: TRBJ1-6; d_gene: TRBD1; CDR3aa: CASSLLTGQREVVGAYNSPLHF
v_gene: TRBV6-1; j_gene: TRBJ1-3; d_gene: -; CDR3aa: CASSEEQGGVNTIYF
v_gene: TRBV2; j_gene: TRBJ2-1; d_gene: TRBD2; CDR3aa: CAILAGIPGLAGSENEQFF
v_gene: TRBV5-1; j_gene: TRBJ1-4; d_gene: -; CDR3aa: CASSRIEAGGDEKLFF
v_gene: TRBV7-9; j_gene: TRBJ2-1; d_gene: TRBD2; CDR3aa: CASSSSGGPLGEQFF
v_gene: TRBV4-2; j_gene: TRBJ2-1; d_gene: TRBD1; CDR3aa: CASSQGQGRVASYNEQFF
v_gene: TRBV5-6; j_gene: TRBJ1-6; d_gene: -; CDR3aa: CASSLTPAYNSPLHF
v_gene: TRBV19; j_gene: TRBJ1-5; d_gene: -; CDR3aa: CASNFNSNQPQHF
v_gene: TRBV5-1; j_gene: TRBJ2-5; d_gene: -; CDR3aa: CASSLGLQETQYF
v_gene: TRBV6-2/TRBV6-3; j_gene: TRBJ2-7; d_gene: -; CDR3aa: CASGPPSYEQYF
v_gene: TRBV12-3/TRBV12-4; j_gene: TRBJ2-3; d_gene: -; CDR3aa: CASLVRDTQYF
v_gene: TRBV25-1; j_gene: TRBJ1-5; d_gene: -; CDR3aa: CASSDSSRPQHF
v_gene: TRBV29-1; j_gene: TRBJ2-2; d_gene: -; CDR3aa: CSASVTGELFF
v_gene: TRBV5-8; j_gene: TRBJ2-3; d_gene: -; CDR3aa: CASSRIIVGTDTQYF
v_gene: TRBV19; j_gene: TRBJ2-1; d_gene: -; CDR3aa: CASSIGGPIAFYNEQFF
v_gene: TRBV30; j_gene: TRBJ1-2; d_gene: -; CDR3aa: CAWSTPPSGRTYYGYTF
v_gene: TRBV12-3/TRBV12-4; j_gene: TRBJ2-3; d_gene: -; CDR3aa: CASSPQGFGTQYF
v_gene: TRBV4-3; j_gene: TRBJ2-5; d_gene: TRBD1; CDR3aa: CASSPYGTGGRETQYF
v_gene: TRBV7-9; j_gene: TRBJ2-7; d_gene: -; CDR3aa: CASSLGGIEQYF
v_gene: TRBV15; j_gene: TRBJ1-2; d_gene: -; CDR3aa: CATSRDRVRGPGYTF
v_gene: TRBV29-1; j_gene: TRBJ2-2; d_gene: TRBD2; CDR3aa: CSADLAGVGTGELFF
v_gene: TRBV28; j_gene: TRBJ1-5; d_gene: TRBD1; CDR3aa: CASSFIDREYQPQHF
v_gene: TRBV6-4; j_gene: TRBJ2-7; d_gene: -; CDR3aa: CASSDSVQDEYEQYF
v_gene: TRBV4-1; j_gene: TRBJ1-1; d_gene: -; CDR3aa: CASSRNGLNTEAFF
v_gene: TRBV3-1/TRBV3-2; j_gene: TRBJ1-1; d_gene: -; CDR3aa: CASSQDRRNTEAFF
v_gene: TRBV19; j_gene: TRBJ1-1; d_gene: -; CDR3aa: CASSIINVASTEAFF
v_gene: TRBV27; j_gene: TRBJ2-1; d_gene: TRBD1; CDR3aa: CASSFRGGLLDNEQFF
v_gene: TRBV28; j_gene: TRBJ2-7; d_gene: TRBD1; CDR3aa: CASSLTGQGILGYEQYF
v_gene: TRBV4-1; j_gene: TRBJ2-1; d_gene: -; CDR3aa: CASSQGPPGYEQFF
v_gene: TRBV6-5; j_gene: TRBJ2-7; d_gene: -; CDR3aa: CASSPGADPYEQYF
v_gene: TRBV7-7; j_gene: TRBJ2-2; d_gene: -; CDR3aa: CASSLGLRGNTGELFF
v_gene: TRBV13; j_gene: TRBJ2-7; d_gene: -; CDR3aa: CASSFRTASPAEQYF
v_gene: TRBV5-6; j_gene: TRBJ1-1; d_gene: TRBD1; CDR3aa: CASSFGTDRGTEAFF
v_gene: TRBV3-1/TRBV3-2; j_gene: TRBJ1-4; d_gene: TRBD1; CDR3aa: CASSQDYRGRGATNEKLFF
v_gene: TRBV18; j_gene: TRBJ2-1; d_gene: TRBD1; CDR3aa: CASSPTGGDLRLHNEQFF
v_gene: TRBV20-1; j_gene: TRBJ1-6; d_gene: TRBD1; CDR3aa: CSASALSTGAFRDSPLHF
v_gene: TRBV5-1; j_gene: TRBJ1-3; d_gene: -; CDR3aa: CASSWMGASSGNTIYF
v_gene: TRBV5-4; j_gene: TRBJ2-1; d_gene: -; CDR3aa: CASSSVAINEQFF
v_gene: TRBV6-1; j_gene: TRBJ1-5; d_gene: -; CDR3aa: CASSEDGRGWGNQPQHF
v_gene: TRBV19; j_gene: TRBJ2-7; d_gene: TRBD2; CDR3aa: CARGPGLAGEQYF
v_gene: TRBV11-2; j_gene: TRBJ1-1; d_gene: -; CDR3aa: CASSLDLRGTEAFF
v_gene: TRBV4-2; j_gene: TRBJ2-1; d_gene: TRBD2; CDR3aa: CASSQDARASGSRAYNEQFF
v_gene: TRBV24-1; j_gene: TRBJ1-2; d_gene: -; CDR3aa: CATRGQNNYGYTF
v_gene: TRBV6-5; j_gene: TRBJ2-1; d_gene: TRBD1; CDR3aa: CASGTGGYNEQFF